The entry below gives a single T cell receptor (beta chain) sequence along with its context. Antigen specificity is unknown. The protocol was immunoSEQ multiplex PCR, while the TCRdb copy is restricted to in-frame clones and leaves out a portion. The table shows about 51,000 clones, with around 90% occurring only once. This sample was included in a study of graft-versus-host responses after intestinal transplantation. Study summary: Transplants were multivisceral, liver-intestinal, or isolated intestinal.

Broader study findings: Declining HvG levels early post-transplant were linked to peak circulating GvH clone levels. Marrow from the recipient contained GvH clones, some of which had appeared first in ileum or blood.

This TCR was recovered from a human donor who was the organ donor for an intestinal transplant. Material: unstimulated CD4+ T cells sorted from spleen or lymph node cells, obtained before transplant.

CDR3 sequence (DNA): TGTGCCAGCAGCGTAGTGCCAGGGACAGATACGCAGTATTTT. Amino acid sequence: CASSVVPGTDTQYF. This chain links TRBV9 with TRBJ2-3, with D maybe TRBD1 (5 bases). Deletions cut 0 bases from V and 3 bases from J, with 8 bases between. CDR1 and CDR2 (germline): SGDLS, YYNGEE. This CDR3 region has 14 residues.